The rows below give T cell receptor beta chains drawn from one sample of a study of tumor-infiltrating lymphocytes in primary liver carcinoma. TCRdb passed the multiplex PCR reads through MiXCR, listing each CDR3 protein once. Of approximately 310,000 distinct CDR3 sequences in the sample, approximately 60% were seen once. The sample consisted of peripheral blood. The receptors stem from a man aged 40-49 years with primary liver carcinoma and hepatitis B virus infection. Both conserved end residues are part of each CDR3. A D gene is named only where the DNA matches it firmly. Clone size is given for some rows only: seen once, a few or many times, or a class if the clone is expanded.

d_call j_call clone_size v_call cdr3_nt cdr3_aa
- TRBJ2-7 - TRBV30 TGTGCCTGGGTTACAGGGACCTACGAGCAGTACTTC CAWVTGTYEQYF
- TRBJ2-7 once TRBV11-2 TGTGCCAGCAGCTTAGATCGGGGACCCCTCTGCTTC CASSLDRGPLCF
- TRBJ2-7 many TRBV29-1 TGCAGCGTTGCTGGGAACTACGAGCAGTACTTC CSVAGNYEQYF
TRBD2 TRBJ2-3 - TRBV11-3 TGTGCCAGCAGCAGGGGACTAGCGGGACATGGTGATACGCAGTATTTT CASSRGLAGHGDTQYF
TRBD1 TRBJ2-1 - TRBV11-2 TGTGCCAGGAGCTTAGTGTGGGGACAGGTAAATGAGGAGTTCTTC CARSLVWGQVNEEFF
- TRBJ2-3 - TRBV11-1 TGTGCCAGCAGCTCTGGGGGAAATTCTGTTGGAGCCCGCACAGATACGCACTATTTT CASSSGGNSVGARTDTHYF
- TRBJ2-1 - TRBV4-1 TGCGCCAACAGCCAAGACTGGGGGAGCCCCTACAATGAGCAGTTCTTC CANSQDWGSPYNEQFF
- TRBJ1-1 - TRBV7-9 TGTGCCAGCAGCCCCGGTGGAGGAGGGGGCACTGAAGCTTTCTTT CASSPGGGGGTEAFF
TRBD2 TRBJ2-4 - TRBV10-3 TGTGCCATCAGTGACCCTTGCGGGAGCGGAATGTTAGCCAAAAACATTCAGTACTTC CAISDPCGSGMLAKNIQYF
- TRBJ2-7 - TRBV11-2 TGTGCCAGCAGCCCGATAGACGGCTCACGCAAAAGGCACGAGCAGTACTTC CASSPIDGSRKRHEQYF
- TRBJ2-2 - TRBV11-2 TGTGCCAGCAGCATGCGACTGGCGGGCGCATCAGCCGGGGAGCTGCTTTTT CASSMRLAGASAGELLF
- TRBJ2-1 few TRBV11-1 TGTGCCAGCGGCTTAGGAGGGGCAGGTAGCGAAATCTACAATGAGCAGTTCTTC CASGLGGAGSEIYNEQFF
TRBD1 TRBJ2-5 - TRBV6-6 TGTGCCAGCAGTCAGACCCGGGACAGGGAGACCCAGTACTTC CASSQTRDRETQYF
- TRBJ1-5 few TRBV7-8 TGTGCCAGCAGCCGCGGGGAGGGCCGGGTTCAGCCCCAGCATTTT CASSRGEGRVQPQHF
- TRBJ1-2 - TRBV5-4 TGTGCCAGCAGCTTGGTTGATTCGGCACAGGGAGGAGGCTACACCTTC CASSLVDSAQGGGYTF
- TRBJ2-3 - TRBV6-5 TGTGCCAGCAGTTACTCGATTACCAGCGATCGCACAGATACGCACTATTTT CASSYSITSDRTDTHYF
- TRBJ1-1 - TRBV28 TGTGCCGGCACCCTGCAAGGGGTGCCTGAAGCTTTCTTT CAGTLQGVPEAFF
TRBD2 TRBJ2-3 - TRBV12-3/TRBV12-4 TGTGCCAGTAGTCCCATAGCGGGAGGAGGCACAGAAACGCAGTATTTT CASSPIAGGGTETQYF
- TRBJ2-1 few TRBV5-1 TGCGCCAGCAGCTTGGAGCTAGCAGACAATGAGCAGTTCTTC CASSLELADNEQFF
TRBD1 TRBJ2-2 - TRBV6-1 TGTGCCAGCAGGGCCGACAGGGGCGCCGAGGAGCTGTTTTTT CASRADRGAEELFF
- TRBJ2-4 - TRBV30 TGTGCCTGGAGTGACCTTAGGAACATTCAGTACTTC CAWSDLRNIQYF